Listed below are T cell receptor beta chains from one sample, sequenced in a study of graft-versus-host responses after intestinal transplantation. The protocol was immunoSEQ multiplex PCR, while the TCRdb copy is restricted to in-frame clones and leaves out a portion. The sample has roughly 97,000 clones; 90% are singletons. Sequenced here: PBMCs, sampled 453 days after intestinal transplant. All receptors derive from a human patient who received an intestinal transplant, so some T cells may come from the graft donor. Both conserved end residues are part of each CDR3. A D gene is named only where the DNA matches it firmly. The size entry is marked missing in some rows and otherwise reads once, few, many or a size class.

J | V | size | D | CDR3 | DNA
TRBJ2-1 | TRBV6-5 | few | - | CASRFSGAYNEQFF | TGTGCCAGCAGGTTCAGCGGAGCCTACAATGAGCAGTTCTTC
TRBJ1-2 | TRBV5-8 | - | TRBD1 | CASSLEGRQGDGDGYTF | TGTGCCAGCAGCTTGGAGGGAAGGCAGGGGGACGGAGATGGCTACACCTTC
TRBJ2-1 | TRBV12-1 | few | - | CASSFEGQGYNEQFF | TGTGCCAGCAGCTTTGAGGGCCAGGGGTACAATGAGCAGTTCTTC
TRBJ2-5 | TRBV9 | - | TRBD2 | CASSVVGGGAQETQYF | TGTGCCAGCAGCGTAGTGGGCGGGGGGGCTCAAGAGACCCAGTACTTC
TRBJ2-3 | TRBV19 | - | - | CASSTSGDTQYF | TGTGCCAGTAGTACGAGTGGGGATACGCAGTATTTT
TRBJ1-1 | TRBV6-4 | few | TRBD1 | CASSADRDTEAFF | TGTGCCAGCAGCGCCGACAGGGACACTGAAGCTTTCTTT
TRBJ2-7 | TRBV5-1 | - | - | CASSPRAGSDYEQYF | TGCGCCAGCAGCCCCCGGGCGGGTTCAGACTACGAGCAGTACTTC
TRBJ1-6 | TRBV25-1 | - | - | CASSLTSANSPLHF | TGTGCCAGCAGTCTTACCTCGGCGAATTCACCCCTCCACTTT
TRBJ2-7 | TRBV7-8 | - | - | CASSLTSGTPYEQYF | TGTGCCAGCAGCTTAACCTCCGGGACACCCTACGAGCAGTACTTC
TRBJ2-1 | TRBV5-6 | - | - | CASSFNINNEQFF | TGTGCCAGCAGCTTCAACATCAACAATGAGCAGTTCTTC
TRBJ2-1 | TRBV18 | once | - | CASSPPRGPSYNEQFF | TGTGCCAGCTCACCACCACGGGGGCCGTCCTACAATGAGCAGTTCTTC
TRBJ2-5 | TRBV29-1 | - | - | CSGGLGGWETQYF | TGCAGCGGCGGTCTGGGAGGATGGGAGACCCAGTACTTC
TRBJ1-6 | TRBV10-3 | - | TRBD1 | CATGQGNSPLHF | TGTGCCACCGGACAGGGTAATTCACCCCTCCACTTT
TRBJ2-5 | TRBV5-1 | - | - | CASSFRRGEGETQYF | TGCGCCAGCAGCTTCCGGAGGGGGGAAGGAGAGACCCAGTACTTC
TRBJ2-5 | TRBV7-9 | - | TRBD2 | CASTRRGGRETQYF | TGTGCCAGCACCCGAAGGGGAGGGCGGGAGACCCAGTACTTC
TRBJ1-4 | TRBV7-8 | once | TRBD1 | CASSLGRGDEKLFF | TGTGCCAGCAGCTTAGGCAGGGGGGATGAAAAACTGTTTTTT
TRBJ2-3 | TRBV25-1 | - | - | CASSETSFADTQYF | TGTGCCAGCAGTGAAACTAGTTTCGCAGATACGCAGTATTTT
TRBJ2-7 | TRBV6-5 | - | TRBD1 | CASSDRGVTYEQYF | TGTGCCAGCAGTGACAGGGGAGTAACCTACGAGCAGTACTTC
TRBJ1-5 | TRBV29-1 | - | TRBD1 | CSVGLGQGAYF | TGCAGCGTTGGCCTCGGACAGGGGGCATATTTT
TRBJ1-1 | TRBV7-6 | - | - | CASSYPAGVNTEAFF | TGTGCCAGCAGCTACCCGGCAGGGGTGAACACTGAAGCTTTCTTT
TRBJ2-2 | TRBV10-3 | - | - | CAITGQTNTGELFF | TGTGCCATCACAGGGCAGACGAACACCGGGGAGCTGTTTTTT
TRBJ2-6 | TRBV7-8 | - | - | CASSLVSSGANVLTF | TGTGCCAGCAGCTTAGTCTCCTCTGGGGCCAACGTCCTGACTTTC
TRBJ2-7 | TRBV20-1 | - | - | CSATSSYEQYF | TGCAGTGCAACCAGTTCCTACGAGCAGTACTTC
TRBJ2-7 | TRBV9 | - | TRBD2 | CASTKGLAGDYEQYF | TGTGCCAGCACCAAAGGACTAGCGGGGGACTACGAGCAGTACTTC
TRBJ1-1 | TRBV10-3 | - | - | CATKGGFRRTTEAFF | TGTGCCACCAAAGGAGGGTTTCGTAGGACCACTGAAGCTTTCTTT
TRBJ1-5 | TRBV11-2 | - | - | CASSLGIGSNQPQHF | TGTGCCAGCAGCTTAGGGATAGGTAGCAATCAGCCCCAGCATTTT
TRBJ1-2 | TRBV6-5 | - | - | CASSYTGDYGYTF | TGTGCCAGCAGTTACACGGGAGACTATGGCTACACCTTC
TRBJ1-4 | TRBV9 | - | - | CASTGAGSEKLFF | TGTGCCAGCACGGGGGCTGGAAGTGAAAAACTGTTTTTT
TRBJ1-1 | TRBV7-8 | once | TRBD1 | CASSSRGGAEAFF | TGTGCCAGCAGCTCCAGGGGGGGGGCTGAAGCTTTCTTT
TRBJ1-1 | TRBV6-5 | - | - | CASSYGGSEAFF | TGTGCCAGCAGTTACGGTGGTTCTGAAGCTTTCTTT
TRBJ1-2 | TRBV6-5 | - | - | CASSHSPQDGYTF | TGTGCCAGCAGCCACTCCCCGCAGGATGGCTACACCTTC
TRBJ1-2 | TRBV9 | - | - | CASSVDVGYGYTF | TGTGCCAGCAGCGTAGATGTCGGCTATGGCTACACCTTC
TRBJ1-5 | TRBV7-3 | - | TRBD1 | CASSPGGNQPQHF | TGTGCCAGCAGCCCAGGGGGGAATCAGCCCCAGCATTTT
TRBJ2-7 | TRBV6-1 | - | - | CASKYGGGSTRQYF | TGTGCCAGCAAGTATGGCGGCGGTTCTACGAGGCAGTACTTC
TRBJ1-2 | TRBV6-5 | few | - | CASSYSFRGPYGYTF | TGTGCCAGCAGTTACTCCTTCAGGGGACCTTATGGCTACACCTTC
TRBJ1-1 | TRBV10-3 | - | - | CATTSQGGHTEAFF | TGTGCCACCACCTCACAGGGAGGTCACACTGAAGCTTTCTTT
TRBJ2-3 | TRBV5-1 | - | - | CASSLVGAGDTQYF | TGCGCCAGCAGCTTGGTGGGGGCAGGGGATACGCAGTATTTT
TRBJ1-1 | TRBV10-2 | - | TRBD1 | CASGGTGEGRGEAFF | TGCGCCAGCGGCGGGACAGGGGAGGGACGGGGTGAAGCTTTCTTT
TRBJ1-1 | TRBV29-1 | - | TRBD1 | CSALGTGVGTEAFF | TGCAGCGCCCTGGGGACAGGGGTTGGCACTGAAGCTTTCTTT
TRBJ1-6 | TRBV25-1 | - | - | CASSEGEWGSSNSPLHF | TGTGCCAGCAGTGAAGGGGAATGGGGCAGTTCAAATTCACCCCTCCACTTT
TRBJ2-1 | TRBV7-3 | - | TRBD1 | CASGGQGPMGGNEQFF | TGTGCCAGCGGCGGACAGGGACCCATGGGTGGGAATGAGCAGTTCTTC
TRBJ1-1 | TRBV6-6 | - | - | CASRGGDTEAFF | TGTGCCAGCAGGGGGGGGGACACTGAAGCTTTCTTT
TRBJ2-5 | TRBV6-1 | - | - | CATSQTGNQETQYF | TGTGCCACCAGCCAGACAGGAAACCAAGAGACCCAGTACTTC
TRBJ2-7 | TRBV6-5 | - | TRBD2 | CASSLGLGGGAYEQYF | TGTGCCAGCAGTTTAGGGCTTGGCGGGGGGGCCTACGAGCAGTACTTC
TRBJ1-1 | TRBV6-1 | - | - | CASSDWVSEAFF | TGTGCCAGCAGTGATTGGGTCTCTGAAGCTTTCTTT
TRBJ1-2 | TRBV6-5 | - | - | CASSYSGPGLRDYTF | TGTGCCAGCAGTTACTCGGGGCCCGGGTTGAGGGACTACACCTTC
TRBJ2-1 | TRBV20-1 | - | - | CSVSTGFF | TGCAGTGTTTCGACGGGGTTCTTC